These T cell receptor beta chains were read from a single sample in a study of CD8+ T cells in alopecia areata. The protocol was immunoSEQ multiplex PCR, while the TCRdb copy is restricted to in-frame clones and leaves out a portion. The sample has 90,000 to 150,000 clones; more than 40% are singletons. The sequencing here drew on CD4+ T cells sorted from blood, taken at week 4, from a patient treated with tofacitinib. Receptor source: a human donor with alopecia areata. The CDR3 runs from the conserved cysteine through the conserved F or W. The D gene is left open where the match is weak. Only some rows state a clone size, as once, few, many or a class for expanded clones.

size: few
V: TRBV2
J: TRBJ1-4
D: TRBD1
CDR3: CASRGQGAGNEKLFF

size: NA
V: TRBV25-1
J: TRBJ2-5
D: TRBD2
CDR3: CASSVGGSRETQYF

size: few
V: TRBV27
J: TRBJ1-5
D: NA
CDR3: CASSLWGSNQPQHF

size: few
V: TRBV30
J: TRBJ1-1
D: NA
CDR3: CAWKVNTEAFF

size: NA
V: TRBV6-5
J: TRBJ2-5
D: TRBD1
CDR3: CASSYSPGTGVDQYF

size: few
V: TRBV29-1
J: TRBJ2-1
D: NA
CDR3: CSVEDGPIGFF

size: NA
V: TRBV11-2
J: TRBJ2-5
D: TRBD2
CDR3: CASSATRGGGQETQYF

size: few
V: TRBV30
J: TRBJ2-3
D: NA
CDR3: CAWSFSRTAKDTQYF

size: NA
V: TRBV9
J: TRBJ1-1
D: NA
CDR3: CASSPEGWTEAFF

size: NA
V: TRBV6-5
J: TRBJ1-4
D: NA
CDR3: CASTGTGGGKLFF

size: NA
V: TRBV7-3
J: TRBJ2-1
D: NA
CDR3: CASSLDSAASYNEQFF

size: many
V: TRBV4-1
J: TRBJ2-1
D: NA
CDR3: CASSQVDLGLSYNEQFF

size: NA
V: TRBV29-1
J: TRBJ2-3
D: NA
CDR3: CSVARSVDTQYF

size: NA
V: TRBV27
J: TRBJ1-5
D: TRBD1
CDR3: CASSDRGLSNQPQHF

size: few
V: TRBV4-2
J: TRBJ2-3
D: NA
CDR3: CASSERVGRATDAQYF

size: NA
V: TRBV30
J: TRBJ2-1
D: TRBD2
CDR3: CAWSQPVPSGRIWFF

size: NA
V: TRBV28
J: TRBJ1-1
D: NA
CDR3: CASSADDLNTEAFF

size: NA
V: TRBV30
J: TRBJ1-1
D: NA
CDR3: CAWTTLQGSSEAFF

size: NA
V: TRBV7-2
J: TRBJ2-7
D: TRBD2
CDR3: CASRWTSGSIDEQYF

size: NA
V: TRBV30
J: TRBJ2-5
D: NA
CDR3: CAAEAGQTTRETQYF

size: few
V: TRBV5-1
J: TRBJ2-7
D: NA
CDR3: CASSLGGQGYEQYF

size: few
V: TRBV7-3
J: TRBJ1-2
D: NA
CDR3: CASSLSQVVGYTF

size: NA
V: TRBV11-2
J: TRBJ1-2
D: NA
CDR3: CASSLVGGDGYTF

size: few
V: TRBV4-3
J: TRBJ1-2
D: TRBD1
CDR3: CASSQGPQGGDGYTF

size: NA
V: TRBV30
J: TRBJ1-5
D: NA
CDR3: CAWSPGSNQPQHF

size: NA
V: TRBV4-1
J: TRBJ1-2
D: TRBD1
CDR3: CASSHPSQATGAVNYGYTF

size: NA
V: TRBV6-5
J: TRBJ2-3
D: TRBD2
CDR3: CASRWTSGVTDTQYF

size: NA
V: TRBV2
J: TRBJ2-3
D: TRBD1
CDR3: CASSGTADTQYF

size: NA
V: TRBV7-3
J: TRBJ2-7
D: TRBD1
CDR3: CASSLGDRGYEQYF

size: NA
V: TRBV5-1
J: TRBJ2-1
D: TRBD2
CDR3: CASRKAASGGRNEQFF

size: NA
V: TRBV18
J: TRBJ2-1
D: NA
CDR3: CASSRTDEQFF